The rows below give T cell receptor beta chains drawn from one sample of a study of read filtering for tumor transcriptome and immune sequencing. From the reads, TCRdb called clonotypes with MiXCR, one entry per CDR3 protein. The repertoire holds 40,000 to 50,000 distinct CDR3 sequences, with 13% as singletons. The sample taken for sequencing was a population of CD138-negative cells sorted from bone marrow. The source is a donor aged 40 or over with multiple myeloma. CDR3s include the opening cysteine and the closing phenylalanine or tryptophan. Each record gives: clone size, D gene, J gene, V gene, CDR3 DNA, CDR3 protein. A D gene is named only where the DNA matches it firmly. For some rows the clone size is stated as once, few or many, or as a class when expanded; others skip it.

clone_size: many; d_call: .; j_call: TRBJ2-5; v_call: TRBV7-2; cdr3_nt: TGTGCCAGCAGCTTAAAGCGGACCGGCGGGGAGACCCAGTACTTC; cdr3_aa: CASSLKRTGGETQYF
clone_size: many; d_call: .; j_call: TRBJ2-7; v_call: TRBV19; cdr3_nt: TGTGCCAGTAGTATAACAGGGACCTACGAGCAGTACTTC; cdr3_aa: CASSITGTYEQYF
clone_size: many; d_call: .; j_call: TRBJ2-1; v_call: TRBV7-9; cdr3_nt: TGTGCCAGCAGCCCCAGAGTCTACAATGAGCAGTTCTTC; cdr3_aa: CASSPRVYNEQFF
clone_size: .; d_call: .; j_call: TRBJ1-3; v_call: TRBV6-1; cdr3_nt: TGTGCCAGCAGTGAAACAGGGACTGGAAACACCATATATTTT; cdr3_aa: CASSETGTGNTIYF
clone_size: many; d_call: .; j_call: TRBJ2-5; v_call: TRBV29-1; cdr3_nt: TGCAGCGTCCGCCTAGGGCTGATCCAAGAGACCCAGTACTTC; cdr3_aa: CSVRLGLIQETQYF
clone_size: many; d_call: .; j_call: TRBJ2-3; v_call: TRBV7-2; cdr3_nt: TGTGCCAGCAGCTTAGCACACGCAGATACGCAGTATTTT; cdr3_aa: CASSLAHADTQYF
clone_size: medium-sized; d_call: .; j_call: TRBJ2-1; v_call: TRBV7-2; cdr3_nt: TGTGCCAGCGGTGGGGGCGGGAGTTCCTACAATGAGCAGTTCTTC; cdr3_aa: CASGGGGSSYNEQFF
clone_size: few; d_call: TRBD2; j_call: TRBJ2-1; v_call: TRBV6-2/TRBV6-3; cdr3_nt: TGTGCCAGCATCAGAGCCGGGACTAGGCCCTTCGATGAGCAGTTCTTC; cdr3_aa: CASIRAGTRPFDEQFF
clone_size: many; d_call: .; j_call: TRBJ2-1; v_call: TRBV11-2; cdr3_nt: TGTGCCAGCAGCCCTCCTTTGACAGAGCCGTACAATGAGCAGTTCTTC; cdr3_aa: CASSPPLTEPYNEQFF
clone_size: many; d_call: .; j_call: TRBJ1-5; v_call: TRBV7-2; cdr3_nt: TGTGCCAGCAGCTTAGCGCGGGGGGGCCAGCCCCAGCATTTT; cdr3_aa: CASSLARGGQPQHF
clone_size: many; d_call: .; j_call: TRBJ2-1; v_call: TRBV28; cdr3_nt: TGTGCCATCGCCCGGGGCACGCCCTCCTACAATGAGCAGTTCTTC; cdr3_aa: CAIARGTPSYNEQFF
clone_size: many; d_call: .; j_call: TRBJ1-5; v_call: TRBV27; cdr3_nt: TGTGCCAGCAAGACCGGGTTAAATAGCAATCAGCCCCAGCATTTT; cdr3_aa: CASKTGLNSNQPQHF
clone_size: many; d_call: .; j_call: TRBJ2-1; v_call: TRBV2; cdr3_nt: TGTGCCTCCTCCGGGACACCCAACTACAATGAGCAGTTCTTC; cdr3_aa: CASSGTPNYNEQFF
clone_size: many; d_call: .; j_call: TRBJ2-1; v_call: TRBV28; cdr3_nt: TGTGCCAGCAGTTTAAACGATCCGGGGGCGAATGAGCAGTTCTTC; cdr3_aa: CASSLNDPGANEQFF
clone_size: many; d_call: .; j_call: TRBJ1-2; v_call: TRBV7-2; cdr3_nt: TGTGCCAGCAGCTTAGCGGACGGGGGGCGCCGGGGTGGCGGCTACACCTTC; cdr3_aa: CASSLADGGRRGGGYTF
clone_size: many; d_call: .; j_call: TRBJ2-3; v_call: TRBV11-2; cdr3_nt: TGTGCCAGCAGCTTAGATCGTGGGATTAGCACAGATACGCAGTATTTT; cdr3_aa: CASSLDRGISTDTQYF
clone_size: medium-sized; d_call: TRBD2; j_call: TRBJ2-1; v_call: TRBV20-1; cdr3_nt: TGCAGTGCAAGACCGCTAGCGGCTTACAATGAGCAGTTCTTC; cdr3_aa: CSARPLAAYNEQFF
clone_size: many; d_call: .; j_call: TRBJ2-7; v_call: TRBV19; cdr3_nt: TGTGCCAGTAGTATGGTAGCGGTATCACCCTACGAGCAGTACTTC; cdr3_aa: CASSMVAVSPYEQYF
clone_size: many; d_call: .; j_call: TRBJ2-7; v_call: TRBV11-3; cdr3_nt: TGTGCCAGCAGCTTAGGTCGCGGCAGGCGCTCCCACGAGCAGTACTTC; cdr3_aa: CASSLGRGRRSHEQYF
clone_size: many; d_call: TRBD1; j_call: TRBJ2-7; v_call: TRBV20-1; cdr3_nt: TGCAGTGCCAGTAACCGACAGGGGCTAGGAGAGCAGTACTTC; cdr3_aa: CSASNRQGLGEQYF
clone_size: many; d_call: TRBD2; j_call: TRBJ2-1; v_call: TRBV30; cdr3_nt: TGTGCCTGGGCAAGCGGGAGCTCCTACAATGAGCAGTTCTTC; cdr3_aa: CAWASGSSYNEQFF
clone_size: many; d_call: TRBD1; j_call: TRBJ2-7; v_call: TRBV7-9; cdr3_nt: TGTGCCAGCAGCCCCCGTGTGGGACAGGGGGCAAATCAGCAGTACTTC; cdr3_aa: CASSPRVGQGANQQYF
clone_size: many; d_call: .; j_call: TRBJ2-1; v_call: TRBV3-1; cdr3_nt: TGTGCCAGCAGCCAGAGGGGGGTCAATGAGCAGTTCTTC; cdr3_aa: CASSQRGVNEQFF
clone_size: medium-sized; d_call: .; j_call: TRBJ1-5; v_call: TRBV2; cdr3_nt: TGTGCCAGCAGTGATCAGCAGGCAAGCCGGCCCCAGCATTTT; cdr3_aa: CASSDQQASRPQHF
clone_size: many; d_call: TRBD2; j_call: TRBJ2-1; v_call: TRBV20-1; cdr3_nt: TGCAGTGCTAGAGATAGATTGGGGGAGGGTAGGCAGTTCTTC; cdr3_aa: CSARDRLGEGRQFF
clone_size: many; d_call: .; j_call: TRBJ2-5; v_call: TRBV11-2; cdr3_nt: TGTGCCAGCAGCTTAGACTCCCGGGACTTGTACCAAGAGACCCAGTACTTC; cdr3_aa: CASSLDSRDLYQETQYF
clone_size: many; d_call: TRBD2; j_call: TRBJ2-2; v_call: TRBV2; cdr3_nt: TGTGCCAGCAGCGCAGGGACTAGCGGGGAGCTGTTTTTT; cdr3_aa: CASSAGTSGELFF
clone_size: many; d_call: .; j_call: TRBJ1-5; v_call: TRBV6-2/TRBV6-3; cdr3_nt: TGTGCCAGCAGTTACTCCTCGTATGGTCAGCCCCAGCATTTT; cdr3_aa: CASSYSSYGQPQHF
clone_size: .; d_call: .; j_call: TRBJ2-3; v_call: TRBV7-3; cdr3_nt: TGTGCCAGCAGCTTATCTATCGGGAGTGTGGGAGATACGCAGTATTTT; cdr3_aa: CASSLSIGSVGDTQYF
clone_size: .; d_call: TRBD1; j_call: TRBJ2-7; v_call: TRBV4-1; cdr3_nt: TGCGCCAGCAGCCCGGGACAGTATAGGGATTGGGAGCAGTACTTC; cdr3_aa: CASSPGQYRDWEQYF
clone_size: many; d_call: .; j_call: TRBJ1-1; v_call: TRBV7-8; cdr3_nt: TGTGCCAGCAGCTTAGCGACCAAGAACACTGAAGCTTTCTTT; cdr3_aa: CASSLATKNTEAFF
clone_size: many; d_call: .; j_call: TRBJ2-1; v_call: TRBV5-6; cdr3_nt: TGTGCCAGCAGCTTCGTTGCACAGGGAAATGAGCAGTTCTTC; cdr3_aa: CASSFVAQGNEQFF
clone_size: many; d_call: .; j_call: TRBJ2-7; v_call: TRBV6-2/TRBV6-3; cdr3_nt: TGTGCCAGCAGAACGCCCACTCTGATACTCTACGAGCAGTACTTC; cdr3_aa: CASRTPTLILYEQYF
clone_size: many; d_call: .; j_call: TRBJ2-7; v_call: TRBV5-1; cdr3_nt: TGCGCCAGCAGCTTCAGTGAACCCTACGAGCAGTACTTC; cdr3_aa: CASSFSEPYEQYF
clone_size: many; d_call: .; j_call: TRBJ1-1; v_call: TRBV7-9; cdr3_nt: TGTGCCAGCAGCTTAATCACCTTTGAAGCTTTCTTT; cdr3_aa: CASSLITFEAFF
clone_size: many; d_call: .; j_call: TRBJ1-1; v_call: TRBV6-5; cdr3_nt: TGTGCCAGCAGTTACTATGGGGCGGCTGAAGCTTTCTTT; cdr3_aa: CASSYYGAAEAFF
clone_size: many; d_call: TRBD1; j_call: TRBJ2-1; v_call: TRBV12-3/TRBV12-4; cdr3_nt: TGTGCCAGCAGTTTAGCACAGGGGAGCTCCTACAATGAGCAGTTCTTC; cdr3_aa: CASSLAQGSSYNEQFF
clone_size: many; d_call: .; j_call: TRBJ2-4; v_call: TRBV7-8; cdr3_nt: TGTGCCAGCAGCTTACAGGGTCTGTGGGCCAAAAACATTCAGTACTTC; cdr3_aa: CASSLQGLWAKNIQYF
clone_size: many; d_call: .; j_call: TRBJ1-1; v_call: TRBV3-1; cdr3_nt: TGTGCCAGCAGCCTTAGCCAGGGAGGTACTGAAGCTTTCTTT; cdr3_aa: CASSLSQGGTEAFF
clone_size: medium-sized; d_call: TRBD2; j_call: TRBJ2-1; v_call: TRBV18; cdr3_nt: TGTGCCAGCTCACCACTTAGCGGGAGGGTCAATGAGCAGTTCTTC; cdr3_aa: CASSPLSGRVNEQFF
clone_size: many; d_call: .; j_call: TRBJ2-1; v_call: TRBV20-1; cdr3_nt: TGCAGTGCTAGAGATTTCGAACGCCATGAGCAGTTCTTC; cdr3_aa: CSARDFERHEQFF
clone_size: many; d_call: .; j_call: TRBJ1-6; v_call: TRBV27; cdr3_nt: TGTGCCAGCTGTACGGGGGGTTCCTATAATTCACCCCTCCACTTT; cdr3_aa: CASCTGGSYNSPLHF
clone_size: .; d_call: TRBD1; j_call: TRBJ1-1; v_call: TRBV9; cdr3_nt: TGTGCCAGCAGCGTAGGGACAGGGATTTACACTGAAGCTTTCTTT; cdr3_aa: CASSVGTGIYTEAFF
clone_size: many; d_call: TRBD2; j_call: TRBJ2-4; v_call: TRBV5-1; cdr3_nt: TGCGCCAGCAGCTTTTCGGGACTAGCTGGGGGTCAAGGAAACATTCAGTACTTC; cdr3_aa: CASSFSGLAGGQGNIQYF
clone_size: many; d_call: TRBD2; j_call: TRBJ2-3; v_call: TRBV12-3/TRBV12-4; cdr3_nt: TGTGCCAGCAGTACCCTAGCGGTCACAGATACGCAGTATTTT; cdr3_aa: CASSTLAVTDTQYF
clone_size: many; d_call: TRBD2; j_call: TRBJ2-1; v_call: TRBV2; cdr3_nt: TGTGCCAGCAGTGGAGAGCGGGAGCGGGGGGGGAATGAGCAGTTCTTC; cdr3_aa: CASSGERERGGNEQFF
clone_size: many; d_call: .; j_call: TRBJ2-1; v_call: TRBV6-6; cdr3_nt: TGTGCCAGCAGTTCGGGACGGTATAACAATGAGCAGTTCTTC; cdr3_aa: CASSSGRYNNEQFF